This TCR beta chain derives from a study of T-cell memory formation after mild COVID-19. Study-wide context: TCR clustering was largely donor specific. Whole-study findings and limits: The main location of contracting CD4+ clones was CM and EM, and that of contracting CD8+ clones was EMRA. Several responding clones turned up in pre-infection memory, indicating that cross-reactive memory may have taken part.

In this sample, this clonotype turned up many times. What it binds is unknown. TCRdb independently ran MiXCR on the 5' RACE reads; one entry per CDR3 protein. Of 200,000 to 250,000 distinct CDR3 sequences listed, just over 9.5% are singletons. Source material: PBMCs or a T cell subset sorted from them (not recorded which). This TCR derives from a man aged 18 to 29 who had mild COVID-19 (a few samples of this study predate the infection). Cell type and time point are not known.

The DNA for the CDR3 is TGTGCCAGCAGCTGGTGGGGACTGAACACTGAAGCTTTCTTT. Its translation: CASSWWGLNTEAFF. V and J are TRBV7-9 and TRBJ1-1; the D gene is possibly TRBD1 (5 bases). Germline V gene sequence: CDR1 SEHNR, CDR2 FQNEAQ (reference sequence). Deletions cut 4 bases from V and 0 bases from J, with 9 bases between. The CDR3 sequence is 14 residues long.